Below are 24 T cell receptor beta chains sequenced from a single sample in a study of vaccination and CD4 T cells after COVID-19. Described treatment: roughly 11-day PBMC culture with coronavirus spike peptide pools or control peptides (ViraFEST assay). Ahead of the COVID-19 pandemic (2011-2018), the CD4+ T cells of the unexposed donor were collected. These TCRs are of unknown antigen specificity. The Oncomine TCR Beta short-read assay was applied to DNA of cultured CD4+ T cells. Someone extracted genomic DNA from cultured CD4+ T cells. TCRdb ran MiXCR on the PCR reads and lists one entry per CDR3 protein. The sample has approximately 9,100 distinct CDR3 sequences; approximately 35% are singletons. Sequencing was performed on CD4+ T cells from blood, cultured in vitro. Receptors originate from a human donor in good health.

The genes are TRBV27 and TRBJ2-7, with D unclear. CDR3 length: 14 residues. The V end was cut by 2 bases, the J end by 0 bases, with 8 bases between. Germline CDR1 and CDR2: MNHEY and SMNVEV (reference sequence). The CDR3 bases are TGTGCCAGCAGTTTAGGGCGGACCTCCTACGAGCAGTACTTC. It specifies CASSLGRTSYEQYF.

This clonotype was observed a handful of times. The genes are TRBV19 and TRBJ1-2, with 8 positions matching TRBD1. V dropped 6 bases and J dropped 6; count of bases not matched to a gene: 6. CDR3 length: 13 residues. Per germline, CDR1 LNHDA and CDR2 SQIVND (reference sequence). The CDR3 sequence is CASRLDRGDGYTF. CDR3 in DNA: TGTGCCAGTAGGCTCGACAGGGGTGATGGCTACACCTTC.

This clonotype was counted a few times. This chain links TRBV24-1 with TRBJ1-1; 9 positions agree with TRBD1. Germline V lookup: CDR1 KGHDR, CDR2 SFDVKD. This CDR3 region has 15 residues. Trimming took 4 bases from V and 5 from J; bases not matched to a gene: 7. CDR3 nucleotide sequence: TGTGCCACCAGTGACTCGGGACAGGGCGTAACTGAAGCTTTCTTT. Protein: CATSDSGQGVTEAFF.

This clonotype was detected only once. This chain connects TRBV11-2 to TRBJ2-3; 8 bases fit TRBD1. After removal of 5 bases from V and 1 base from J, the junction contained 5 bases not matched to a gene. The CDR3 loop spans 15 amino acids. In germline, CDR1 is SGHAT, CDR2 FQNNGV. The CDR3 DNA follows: TGTGCCAGCAGCCGACAGGGGCGCGGCACAGATACGCAGTATTTT. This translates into CASSRQGRGTDTQYF. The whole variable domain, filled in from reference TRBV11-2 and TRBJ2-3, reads EAGVAQSPRYKIIEKRQSVAFWCNPISGHATLYWYQQILGQGPKLLIQFQNNGVVDDSQLPKDRFSAERLKGVDSTLKIQPAKLEDSAVYLCASSRQGRGTDTQYFGPGTRLTVL.

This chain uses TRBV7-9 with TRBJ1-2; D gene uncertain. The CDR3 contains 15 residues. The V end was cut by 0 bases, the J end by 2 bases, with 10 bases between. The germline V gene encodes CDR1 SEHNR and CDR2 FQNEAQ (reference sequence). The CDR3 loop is CASSLAGIVNYGYTF. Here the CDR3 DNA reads TGTGCCAGCAGCTTAGCGGGAATCGTAAACTATGGCTACACCTTC.

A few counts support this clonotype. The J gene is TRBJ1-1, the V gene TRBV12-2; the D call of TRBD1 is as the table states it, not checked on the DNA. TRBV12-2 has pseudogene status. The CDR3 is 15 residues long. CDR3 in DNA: TGTGCAAGTCGCACGGACAGAACCTTGAACACTGAAGCTTTCTTT. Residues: CASRTDRTLNTEAFF.

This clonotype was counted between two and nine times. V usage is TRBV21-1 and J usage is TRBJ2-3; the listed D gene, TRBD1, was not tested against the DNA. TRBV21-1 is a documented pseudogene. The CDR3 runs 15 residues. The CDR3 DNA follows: TGTGCCGCACTCCCCGGGATTTTGCGGACAGATACGCAGTATTTT. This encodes CAALPGILRTDTQYF.

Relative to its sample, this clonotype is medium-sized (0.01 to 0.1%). CDR3 amino acids: CATSRRLGRGDYGYTF. CDR3 nucleotides: TGTGCCACCAGCAGACGCCTAGGGCGGGGGGACTATGGCTACACCTTC. The V and J genes are TRBV15 and TRBJ1-2, with D perhaps matching TRBD1 (5 bases). There are 16 residues in the CDR3. Deletions cut 2 bases from V and 3 bases from J, with 16 bases between. CDR1 and CDR2 (germline): LNHNV, YYDKDF (reference sequence). Full variable domain (remainder filled in from reference TRBV15 and TRBJ1-2): DAMVIQNPRYQVTQFGKPVTLSCSQTLNHNVMYWYQQKSSQAPKLLFHYYDKDFNNEADTPDNFQSRRPNTSFCFLDIRSPGLGDTAMYLCATSRRLGRGDYGYTFGSGTRLTVV.

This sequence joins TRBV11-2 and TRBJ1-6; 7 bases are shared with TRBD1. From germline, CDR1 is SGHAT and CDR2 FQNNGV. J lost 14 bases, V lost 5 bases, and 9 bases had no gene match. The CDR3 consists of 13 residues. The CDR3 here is CASSPRTGSSLHF. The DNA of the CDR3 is TGTGCCAGCAGCCCTCGGACAGGTTCGTCCCTCCACTTT.

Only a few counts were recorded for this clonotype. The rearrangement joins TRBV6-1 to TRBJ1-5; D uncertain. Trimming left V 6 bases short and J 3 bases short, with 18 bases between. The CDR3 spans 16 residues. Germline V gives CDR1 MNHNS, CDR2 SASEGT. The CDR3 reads CASSPTEVAINQPQHF. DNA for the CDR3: TGTGCCAGCAGCCCGACGGAGGTGGCGATCAATCAGCCCCAGCATTTT.

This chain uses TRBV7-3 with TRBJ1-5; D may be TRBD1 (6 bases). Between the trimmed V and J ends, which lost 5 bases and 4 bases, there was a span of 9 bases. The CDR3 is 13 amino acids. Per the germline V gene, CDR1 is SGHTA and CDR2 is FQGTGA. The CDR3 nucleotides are TGTGCCAGCAGCAATGACAGGAATCAGCCCCAGCATTTT. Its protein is CASSNDRNQPQHF.

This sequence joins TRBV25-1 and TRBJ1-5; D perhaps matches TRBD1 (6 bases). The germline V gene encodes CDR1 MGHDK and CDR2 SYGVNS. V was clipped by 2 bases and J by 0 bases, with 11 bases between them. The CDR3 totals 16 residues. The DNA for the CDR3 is TGTGCCAGCAGTGAACAGGGGCCCGGTAGCAATCAGCCCCAGCATTTT. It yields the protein CASSEQGPGSNQPQHF.

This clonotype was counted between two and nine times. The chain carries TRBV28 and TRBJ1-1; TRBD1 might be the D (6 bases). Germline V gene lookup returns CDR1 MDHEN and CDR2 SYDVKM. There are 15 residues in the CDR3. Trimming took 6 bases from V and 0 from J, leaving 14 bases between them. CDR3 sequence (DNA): TGTGCCAGCAGGGACGGGGGCTACGTGAACACTGAAGCTTTCTTT. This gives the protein CASRDGGYVNTEAFF.

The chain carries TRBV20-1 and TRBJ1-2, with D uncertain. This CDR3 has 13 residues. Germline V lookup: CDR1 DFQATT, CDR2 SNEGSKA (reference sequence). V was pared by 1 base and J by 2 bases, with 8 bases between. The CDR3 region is CSARVVQNYGYTF. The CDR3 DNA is TGCAGTGCTAGAGTCGTCCAGAACTATGGCTACACCTTC.

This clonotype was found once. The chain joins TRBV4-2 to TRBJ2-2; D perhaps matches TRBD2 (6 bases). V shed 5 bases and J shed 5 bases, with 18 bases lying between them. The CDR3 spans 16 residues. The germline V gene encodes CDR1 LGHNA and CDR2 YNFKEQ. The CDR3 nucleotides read TGTGCCAGCAGCACGCTTGTCGAGGAGGGTACCGGGGAGCTGTTTTTT. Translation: CASSTLVEEGTGELFF.

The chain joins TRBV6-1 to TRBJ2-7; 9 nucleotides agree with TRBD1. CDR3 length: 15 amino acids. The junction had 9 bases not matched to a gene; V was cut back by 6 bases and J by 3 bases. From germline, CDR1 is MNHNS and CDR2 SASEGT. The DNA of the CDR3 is TGTGCCAGCAGCCCAGCCGGGACAGGGAACTACGAGCAGTACTTC. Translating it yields CASSPAGTGNYEQYF.

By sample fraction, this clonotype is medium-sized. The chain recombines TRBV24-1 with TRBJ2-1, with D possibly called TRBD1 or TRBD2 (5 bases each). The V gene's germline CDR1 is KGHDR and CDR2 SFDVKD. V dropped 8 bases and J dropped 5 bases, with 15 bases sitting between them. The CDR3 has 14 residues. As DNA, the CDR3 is TGTGCCACCAAGCCGGGGCCCCAGAACAATGAGCAGTTCTTC. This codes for CATKPGPQNNEQFF.

The CDR3 reads CASSLQAGGSTDTQYF. CDR3 in DNA: TGTGCCAGTAGTCTTCAAGCGGGAGGGAGCACAGATACGCAGTATTTT. This sequence joins TRBV19 and TRBJ2-3; the match to TRBD2 covers 10 bases. The CDR3 is 16 residues long. Germline V lookup: CDR1 LNHDA, CDR2 SQIVND (reference sequence). Losses at the gene ends were 5 bases for V and 0 bases for J; bases not matched to a gene: 5. Full variable domain (rest looked up from reference TRBV19 and TRBJ2-3): DGGITQSPKYLFRKEGQNVTLSCEQNLNHDAMYWYRQDPGQGLRLIYYSQIVNDFQKGDIAEGYSVSREKKESFPLTVTSAQKNPTAFYLCASSLQAGGSTDTQYFGPGTRLTVL.

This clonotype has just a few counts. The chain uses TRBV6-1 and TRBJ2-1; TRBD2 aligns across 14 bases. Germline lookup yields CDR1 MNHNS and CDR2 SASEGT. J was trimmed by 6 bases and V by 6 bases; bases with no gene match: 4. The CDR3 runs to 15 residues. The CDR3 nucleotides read TGTGCCAGCAGCCCGACTAGCGGGAGGGTCAATGAGCAGTTCTTC. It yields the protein CASSPTSGRVNEQFF.

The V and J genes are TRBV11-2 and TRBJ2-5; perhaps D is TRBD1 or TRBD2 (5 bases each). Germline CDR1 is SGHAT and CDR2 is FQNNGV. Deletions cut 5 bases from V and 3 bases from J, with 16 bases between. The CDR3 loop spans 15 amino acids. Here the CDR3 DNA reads TGTGCCAGCAGCCCCGGGACCTTAAGCAAAGAGACCCAGTACTTC. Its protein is CASSPGTLSKETQYF.

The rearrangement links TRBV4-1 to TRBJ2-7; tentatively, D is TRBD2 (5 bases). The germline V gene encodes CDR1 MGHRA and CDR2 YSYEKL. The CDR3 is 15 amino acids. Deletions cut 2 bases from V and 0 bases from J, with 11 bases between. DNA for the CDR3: TGCGCCAGCAGCCAACTAGCTTTCCCCTCCTACGAGCAGTACTTC. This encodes CASSQLAFPSYEQYF.

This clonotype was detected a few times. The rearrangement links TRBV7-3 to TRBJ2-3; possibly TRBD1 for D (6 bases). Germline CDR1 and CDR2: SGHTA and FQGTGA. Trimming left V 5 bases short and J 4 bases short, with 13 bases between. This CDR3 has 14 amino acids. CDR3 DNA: TGTGCCAGCAGCCTTACCAGGGGTGCAGATACGCAGTATTTT. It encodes CASSLTRGADTQYF.

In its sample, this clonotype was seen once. CDR3 region: CASSQEVTETQYF. CDR3 DNA sequence: TGCGCCAGCAGCCAAGAAGTAACAGAGACCCAGTACTTC. The chain links TRBV4-3 to TRBJ2-5; no clear D gene. This CDR3 has 13 amino acids. Trimming pared 0 bases from V and 4 bases from J, leaving 6 bases between. Looked up from germline, CDR1 is LGHNA and CDR2 is YSLEER.

CDR3 in amino acids: CASRREGSPYNEQFF. The CDR3 DNA follows: TGTGCCAGTAGACGCGAGGGGTCTCCCTACAATGAGCAGTTCTTC. The rearrangement links TRBV19 to TRBJ2-1; D may be TRBD1 or TRBD2 (5 bases each). The V end lost 6 bases, the J end lost 2 bases, and 14 bases lay between the germline ends. The germline V gene encodes CDR1 LNHDA and CDR2 SQIVND (reference sequence). The CDR3 covers 15 residues.